These 25 T cell receptor beta chains came from one sample sequenced in a study of OX40 agonist ivuxolimab in advanced cancers. TCRdb's table, derived via immunoSEQ multiplex PCR, lists solely in-frame clones and lacks some. Of about 81,000 clones in the sample, 80% to 90% were seen once. The sample here was CD4+ or CD8+ T cells sorted from blood, taken in a trial of the OX40 agonist ivuxolimab. Every receptor here comes from an adult with an advanced solid tumor such as melanoma, head and neck, liver or kidney cancer.

This clone has more than one count but fewer than ten. This chain uses TRBV4-3 with TRBJ2-1; 15 bases line up with TRBD2. V dropped 3 bases and J dropped 8; count of bases not matched to a gene: 8. CDR1 is LGHNA, CDR2 YSLEER, per germline. The CDR3 runs 17 residues. The CDR3 DNA follows: TGCGCCAGCAGCCATCCCGGACTAGCGGGAGGGGGCGATGAGCAGTTCTTC. Protein sequence: CASSHPGLAGGGDEQFF.

The genes are TRBV14 and TRBJ2-4, with 8 bases fitting TRBD1. This CDR3 region has 17 residues. Germline loops: CDR1 SGHDN, CDR2 FVKESK. The junction had 10 bases not matched to a gene; V was cut back by 4 bases and J by 2 bases. For the CDR3, the DNA is TGTGCCAGCAGCCTACTATCAGGGGGCCTCTCCAAAAACATTCAGTACTTC. Amino acid sequence: CASSLLSGGLSKNIQYF.

The rearrangement uses TRBV11-2 and TRBJ2-7; TRBD1 matches at 7 bases. Unmatched junction bases numbered 2, after V lost 1 base and J lost 2 bases. The CDR3 is 14 amino acids. The germline V gene has CDR1 SGHAT and CDR2 FQNNGV. The CDR3 coding sequence is TGTGCCAGCAGCTTAGGACAGGGCACCTACGAGCAGTACGTC. Protein sequence: CASSLGQGTYEQYV.

This rearrangement joins TRBV6-5 to TRBJ2-6, with a weak D call TRBD1 (5 bases). Germline V CDR1 and CDR2: MNHEY, SVGAGI. Trimming took off 6 bases at V and 3 bases at J, with 12 bases between the two ends. This CDR3 region has 15 residues. The CDR3 region is CASSPQGLGANVLTF. The CDR3 coding sequence is TGTGCCAGCAGCCCTCAGGGCCTTGGGGCCAACGTCCTGACTTTC.

The gene calls are TRBV28 and TRBJ1-4; unclear D gene. CDR3 length equals 11 residues. Trimming took 5 bases from V and 8 from J, leaving 6 bases between them. CDR1 is MDHEN, CDR2 SYDVKM, per germline. CDR3 loop: CASSPREKLFF. In nucleotides, the CDR3 is TGTGCCAGCAGTCCCAGAGAAAAACTGTTTTTT.

This sequence joins TRBV7-9 and TRBJ2-2; 7 nucleotides align to TRBD2. This CDR3 has 16 amino acids. CDR1 and CDR2 from the germline V gene are SEHNR and FQNEAQ (reference sequence). V lost 5 bases and J lost 5; bases outside the gene matches: 11. The CDR3 here is CASSLEGGRGTGELFF. In DNA, the CDR3 is TGTGCCAGCAGCCTCGAGGGCGGGAGAGGAACCGGGGAGCTGTTTTTT.

J is TRBJ2-5 and V is TRBV28, with a possible D match to TRBD1 (6 bases). CDR1 and CDR2 from the germline V gene are MDHEN and SYDVKM. The V and J ends lost 5 bases and 1 base respectively, with 14 bases between them. The CDR3 extends over 15 amino acids. This CDR3 reads CASSTGTGIQETQYF. CDR3 in DNA: TGTGCCAGCAGTACCGGAACAGGGATCCAAGAGACCCAGTACTTC.

CDR3 region: CASSPSEFHEQYF. Written as DNA, the CDR3 is TGCGCCAGCAGCCCGTCGGAATTCCACGAGCAGTACTTC. The rearrangement links TRBV5-1 to TRBJ2-7; D uncertain. Looked up from germline, CDR1 is SGHRS and CDR2 is YFSETQ. V lost 4 bases to trimming and J lost 5 bases, with 13 bases between them. This CDR3 spans 13 amino acids.

In DNA form, the CDR3 reads TGTGCCAGCAGCTTTGGGTTAGCGGGCGACCAAGAGACCCAGTACTTC. Its protein is CASSFGLAGDQETQYF. The gene calls are TRBV5-4 and TRBJ2-5; 7 bases match TRBD2. Germline CDR1 and CDR2: SGHNT and YYREEE (reference sequence). This CDR3 spans 16 amino acids. The trim removed 2 bases at V and 0 bases at J, leaving 7 bases unmatched. The complete variable domain, with remaining parts taken from reference TRBV5-4 and TRBJ2-5, reads ETGVTQSPTHLIKTRGQQVTLRCSSQSGHNTVSWYQQALGQGPQFIFQYYREEENGRGNFPPRFSGLQFPNYSSELNVNALELDDSALYLCASSFGLAGDQETQYFGPGTRLLVL.

This chain connects TRBV5-1 to TRBJ2-1; D possibly corresponds to TRBD1 (6 bases). CDR1 is SGHRS and CDR2 is YFSETQ in the germline V gene. There are 14 residues in the CDR3. V was clipped by 6 bases and J by 2 bases, with 12 bases between them. The CDR3 region has the DNA TGCGCCAGCAAGGGGGACGGAGCCTACAATGAGCAGTTCTTC. This translates into CASKGDGAYNEQFF.

For this clone: Other nucleotide sequences from this sample produce the same CDR3. The V call is TRBV18, the J call TRBJ1-6; weak D call: TRBD1 (5 bases). The CDR3 consists of 13 residues. In germline, CDR1 is KGHSH, CDR2 LQKENI. Trimming took 3 bases from V and 7 from J, leaving 7 bases between them. The CDR3 loop is CASSPDRNSPLHF. CDR3 bases: TGTGCCAGCTCACCCGACAGAAATTCACCCCTCCACTTT.

The V and J genes are TRBV6-6 and TRBJ1-1; D gene ambiguous. The CDR3 sequence is 15 residues long. The germline gives CDR1 MNHNY, CDR2 SVGAGI (reference sequence). Trimming took off 6 bases at V and 2 bases at J, with 16 bases between the two ends. The CDR3 DNA follows: TGTGCCAGCAGCGCACATAAGGCGAGTAACACTGAAGCTTTCTTT. This encodes CASSAHKASNTEAFF.

The CDR3 coding sequence is TGTGCCAGCAGCTCGGCAGCGGGAGTGTTGGACGAGCAGTACTTC. Protein product: CASSSAAGVLDEQYF. The chain has TRBV5-4 and TRBJ2-7; 8 positions agree with TRBD2. Unmatched junction bases numbered 10, after V lost 3 bases and J lost 5 bases. The germline V gene encodes CDR1 SGHNT and CDR2 YYREEE (reference sequence). This CDR3 region has 15 residues.

The V and J genes are TRBV28 and TRBJ2-5; D possibly uses TRBD1 or TRBD2 (5 bases each). The DNA matches TRBJ2-7 better at its end, which makes the J call doubtful. This CDR3 has 14 residues. Germline V gene sequence: CDR1 MDHEN, CDR2 SYDVKM. Written as DNA, the CDR3 is TGTGCCAGCACCCGTGGGGGAACCTTCTACGAGCAGTACTTC. It encodes CASTRGGTFYEQYF.

The chain has TRBV21-1 and TRBJ2-1. TRBV21-1 is marked as a pseudogene. CDR3 length: 14 amino acids. CDR3 DNA sequence: TGTGCCACCGGTGAACAGGGTCGGGGGAATGAGCAGTTCTTC. It specifies CATGEQGRGNEQFF.

V and J are TRBV7-9 and TRBJ2-1; 11 bases line up with TRBD1. The junction had 2 bases not matched to a gene; V was cut back by 1 base and J by 3 bases. Germline lookup yields CDR1 SEHNR and CDR2 FQNEAQ (reference sequence). There are 16 residues in the CDR3. CDR3 protein: CASSLVDRGLYNEQFF. The CDR3 DNA is TGTGCCAGCAGCTTAGTGGACAGGGGGCTCTACAATGAGCAGTTCTTC.

This clone was seen a few times. The genes are TRBV28 and TRBJ2-2, with 9 bases lining up with TRBD1. Germline-derived CDR1 and CDR2 are MDHEN and SYDVKM. CDR3 length: 15 residues. Trimming at V came to 6 bases and at J to 5 bases, leaving 7 bases not matched to a gene. As DNA, the CDR3 is TGTGCCAGCAGCTCCCGGGACAGGGTTACCGGGGAGCTGTTTTTT. Translation: CASSSRDRVTGELFF. Filled out from reference TRBV28 and TRBJ2-2, the complete variable domain reads DVKVTQSSRYLVKRTGEKVFLECVQDMDHENMFWYRQDPGLGLRLIYFSYDVKMKEKGDIPEGYSVSREKKERFSLILESASTNQTSMYLCASSSRDRVTGELFFGEGSRLTVL.

The rearrangement uses TRBV27 and TRBJ2-7, with a tentative D call TRBD1 (6 bases). Trimming pared 2 bases from V and 6 bases from J, leaving 14 bases between. This CDR3 is built from 14 residues. Per the germline V gene, CDR1 is MNHEY and CDR2 is SMNVEV (reference sequence). The CDR3 here is CASSLDRKGAEQYV. DNA for the CDR3: TGTGCCAGCAGTTTAGACAGGAAAGGTGCCGAGCAGTACGTC.

The V gene is TRBV6-1, the J gene TRBJ1-3; D ambiguous. CDR3 length: 14 amino acids. Per the germline V gene, CDR1 is MNHNS and CDR2 is SASEGT. The ends were cut back, 1 base at V and 4 bases at J, with 8 bases in the middle. CDR3 coding DNA: TGTGCCAGCAGTGAAGTTCCCGGAGGAAACACCATATATTTT. The encoded protein is CASSEVPGGNTIYF.

J is TRBJ1-4 and V is TRBV7-8; 10 bases map to TRBD1. There are 15 residues in the CDR3. Germline CDR1 is SGHVS and CDR2 is FQNEAQ. Trimming took 5 bases from V and 5 from J; bases not matched to a gene: 5. The CDR3 loop is CASSPRDRGNEKLFF. For the CDR3, the DNA is TGTGCCAGCAGCCCTCGGGACAGGGGAAATGAAAAACTGTTTTTT.

The genes are TRBV21-1 and TRBJ2-7; TRBD1 is taken as the D call from the table, unchecked against the DNA. TRBV21-1 is deemed a pseudogene. CDR3 length: 16 residues. As DNA, the CDR3 is TGTGCCAGCAGCAAAGGGGGACAGGGGGTGGGCTACGAGCAGTACTTC. It codes for CASSKGGQGVGYEQYF.

This chain uses TRBV5-6 with TRBJ2-7; D gene ambiguous. Germline V gene data show CDR1 as SGHDT and CDR2 as YYEEEE. This CDR3 is 11 amino acids long. V lost 0 bases and J 7 bases, leaving 5 bases between the germline ends. CDR3 DNA: TGTGCCAGCAGCTTGGCCGAGGAGCAGTACGTC. Protein product: CASSLAEEQYV.

The chain links TRBV5-6 to TRBJ1-1; 9 bases match TRBD1. The CDR3 has 15 amino acids. V was clipped by 5 bases and J by 5 bases; unmatched bases: 10. The V gene's germline CDR1 is SGHDT and CDR2 YYEEEE. The CDR3 spells CASSFGSTGGTEAFF. DNA of the CDR3: TGTGCCAGCAGTTTCGGCTCGACAGGGGGTACTGAAGCTTTCTTT.

The J gene is TRBJ2-3, the V gene TRBV4-3; D gene ambiguous. The V gene lost 0 bases and the J gene lost 6 bases, with 10 bases spanning the gap. Germline loops: CDR1 LGHNA, CDR2 YSLEER. This CDR3 contains 14 residues. The DNA of the CDR3 is TGCGCCAGCAGCCAAGACCTGGCGTGGGATACGCAGTATTTT. Its translation: CASSQDLAWDTQYF.

The count of this clone is one. The chain is built from TRBV13 and TRBJ2-1; 8 nucleotides align to TRBD2. The germline V gene has CDR1 PRHDT and CDR2 FYEKMQ (reference sequence). The CDR3 has 15 amino acids. V dropped 7 bases and J dropped 4; count of bases not matched to a gene: 9. The CDR3 loop is CASTVRGLEYNEQFF. CDR3 nucleotide sequence: TGTGCCAGCACCGTTAGGGGACTAGAATACAATGAGCAGTTCTTC.